This T cell receptor beta chain was identified in a study of preoperative IRX-2 immunotherapy in early breast cancer. The treatment here: preoperative locoregional IRX-2 cytokine immunotherapy. This table comes from immunoSEQ multiplex PCR, and its TCRdb copy is limited to in-frame clones, with some not included. The sample includes around 34,000 clones, 90% to 95% of them seen just once. The J segment lost 6 bases and the V segment lost 1 base, leaving 9 bases of the junction unmatched. CDR3 length: 16 residues. Germline-derived CDR1 and CDR2 are MGHDK and SYGVNS. This chain joins TRBV25-1 and TRBJ2-1, with TRBD2 identical over 7 bases. The specimen was obtained from a patient treated with IRX-2 immunotherapy. The receptor was derived from a human donor with breast cancer. CDR3: CASSEFRAGEVNEQFF. The CDR3 region has the DNA TGTGCCAGCAGTGAATTTAGGGCGGGAGAGGTCAATGAGCAGTTCTTC.